The 23 T cell receptor beta chains listed next were all sequenced from one sample in a study of CD8 T cells in Susac syndrome. Reverse transcription of roughly 0.5 to 1 ug RNA was carried out with random hexamers. MiXCR, applied by TCRdb to the immunoSEQ multiplex PCR reads, yields one record per CDR3 protein. Here the sample spans 150,000 to 200,000 distinct CDR3 sequences, under 95% being singletons. Sequencing was performed on CD4+ T cells from PBMCs. These receptors all stem from a human donor with multiple sclerosis.

This clonotype was recorded only once. The J gene is TRBJ1-6, the V gene TRBV4-1; D remains unclear. Germline CDR1 MGHRA, CDR2 YSYEKL. CDR3 size: 15 residues. V was clipped by 1 base and J by 0 bases, with 4 bases between them. The CDR3 spells CASSQGHSYNSPLHF. The CDR3 DNA reads as TGCGCCAGCAGCCAAGGCCACTCCTATAATTCACCCCTCCACTTT.

The chain couples TRBV7-2 to TRBJ2-3; D gene ambiguous. The CDR3 contains 16 residues. Trimming removed 4 bases from V and 4 bases from J, with 18 bases in between. Per germline, CDR1 SGHTA and CDR2 FQGNSA. The DNA for the CDR3 is TGTGCCAGCAGCTCCCGAGTTTGGGTCGGTGCAGATACGCAGTATTTT. Translated, it gives CASSSRVWVGADTQYF.

V usage is TRBV18 and J usage is TRBJ1-2; TRBD1 matches at 8 bases. CDR1 and CDR2 from the germline V gene are KGHSH and LQKENI. CDR3 length equals 14 residues. The junction had 3 bases not matched to a gene; V was cut back by 2 bases and J by 4 bases. The CDR3 loop is CASSPEGQGYGYTF. The CDR3, as DNA: TGTGCCAGCTCACCAGAAGGACAGGGCTATGGCTACACCTTC.

This chain connects TRBV20-1 to TRBJ2-1; D unresolved. The ends were cut back, 0 bases at V and 4 bases at J, with 7 bases in the middle. Per the germline V gene, CDR1 is DFQATT and CDR2 is SNEGSKA (reference sequence). This CDR3 region has 13 residues. The CDR3 sequence is CSAREFSYNEQFF. DNA for the CDR3: TGCAGTGCTAGAGAGTTCTCTTACAATGAGCAGTTCTTC.

The genes are TRBV18 and TRBJ1-5; 7 bases fit TRBD1. Germline CDR1 and CDR2: KGHSH and LQKENI. The CDR3 runs 15 residues. Unmatched junction bases numbered 6, after V lost 5 bases and J lost 2 bases. CDR3 residues: CASSATGMGNQPQHF. The CDR3 nucleotides are TGTGCCAGCTCAGCGACAGGGATGGGCAATCAGCCCCAGCATTTT.

The rearrangement joins TRBV19 to TRBJ1-4; no clear D. V was shortened by 9 bases and J by 3 bases, with 14 bases between the two germline ends. Germline-derived CDR1 and CDR2 are LNHDA and SQIVND (reference sequence). CDR3 length equals 14 residues. The chain's CDR3 is CASGVELSNEKLFF. The CDR3 DNA reads as TGTGCCAGCGGGGTCGAGCTGTCTAATGAAAAACTGTTTTTT.

The J gene is TRBJ1-6, the V gene TRBV3-1; a weak D match, TRBD1 (5 bases). The CDR3 is 14 residues long. V dropped 2 bases and J dropped 10 bases, with 12 bases sitting between them. Looked up from germline, CDR1 is LGHDT and CDR2 is YNNKEL (reference sequence). CDR3: CASSQSGWGSPLHF. The CDR3 bases are TGTGCCAGCAGCCAATCAGGGTGGGGGTCACCCCTCCACTTT. The variable domain in full, with the rest retrieved from reference TRBV3-1 and TRBJ1-6, is DTAVSQTPKYLVTQMGNDKSIKCEQNLGHDTMYWYKQDSKKFLKIMFSYNNKELIINETVPNRFSPKSPDKAHLNLHINSLELGDSAVYFCASSQSGWGSPLHFGNGTRLTVT.

This clonotype was recorded only once. V gene TRBV9 combines with J gene TRBJ2-5, with D perhaps matching TRBD2 (6 bases). CDR1 SGDLS and CDR2 YYNGEE come from the germline V gene. This CDR3 is 13 amino acids long. V shed 4 bases and J shed 5 bases, with 12 bases lying between them. The CDR3 DNA reads TGTGCCAGCAGCTCCGGACTACTTGAGACCCAGTACTTC. Its translation: CASSSGLLETQYF.

The table lists this clonotype with a few counts. This chain joins TRBV18 and TRBJ2-5; TRBD2 might be the D (6 bases). Germline V gene sequence: CDR1 KGHSH, CDR2 LQKENI. The CDR3 is made up of 14 amino acids. V was pared by 2 bases and J by 3 bases, with 10 bases between. CDR3 DNA: TGTGCCAGCTCACCAAGGACGGGAGAAGAGACCCAGTACTTC. This codes for CASSPRTGEETQYF.

The genes are TRBV7-2 and TRBJ2-5; 10 positions agree with TRBD2. J lost 4 bases, V lost 5 bases, and 10 bases had no gene match. Germline V gives CDR1 SGHTA, CDR2 FQGNSA. This CDR3 spans 16 amino acids. The CDR3 protein is CASSPGVASGRETQYF. The DNA for the CDR3 is TGTGCCAGCAGCCCCGGGGTGGCTAGCGGGAGAGAGACCCAGTACTTC.

The chain recombines TRBV20-1 with TRBJ1-4; 10 bases agree with TRBD1. Per the germline V gene, CDR1 is DFQATT and CDR2 is SNEGSKA (reference sequence). Trimming at V came to 4 bases and at J to 7 bases, leaving 3 bases not matched to a gene. CDR3 size: 13 residues. The CDR3 loop is CSATGTGAEKLFF. For the CDR3, the DNA is TGCAGTGCTACAGGGACAGGGGCTGAAAAACTGTTTTTT.

V is TRBV7-2 and J is TRBJ2-7, with TRBD2 matching over 9 bases. Losses at the gene ends were 3 bases for V and 0 bases for J; bases not matched to a gene: 12. Germline-derived CDR1 and CDR2 are SGHTA and FQGNSA. The CDR3 runs to 18 residues. Here the CDR3 reads CASSFTLVLREGSYEQYF. CDR3 DNA: TGTGCCAGCAGCTTCACGCTGGTTCTGCGGGAGGGCTCCTACGAGCAGTACTTC.

This clonotype appeared a single time. This rearrangement joins TRBV27 to TRBJ1-1; a possible D gene is TRBD1 (6 bases). The CDR3 consists of 15 residues. Per germline, CDR1 MNHEY and CDR2 SMNVEV (reference sequence). V was shortened by 5 bases and J by 5 bases, with 18 bases between the two germline ends. The DNA for the CDR3 is TGTGCCAGCAGTCCATGGGGGCAGGAGGGGACTGAAGCTTTCTTT. Encoded protein: CASSPWGQEGTEAFF.

The chain recombines TRBV20-1 with TRBJ1-2, with D maybe TRBD1 (5 bases). This CDR3 has 14 amino acids. V was trimmed by 6 bases and J by 7 bases, leaving 21 bases between them. Germline V gene data show CDR1 as DFQATT and CDR2 as SNEGSKA (reference sequence). This CDR3 reads CSASGGALTRGYTF. In DNA, the CDR3 is TGCAGTGCCAGCGGAGGGGCCCTTACCCGTGGCTACACCTTC.

The J gene is TRBJ2-1, the V gene TRBV30, with 7 bases that match TRBD1. V lost 0 bases, J lost 10 bases, and 15 bases stayed unmatched. Germline CDR1 is GTSNPN and CDR2 is SVGIG (reference sequence). This CDR3 has 16 amino acids. The CDR3, as DNA: TGTGCCTGGAGTGTAGGCCCGGGACAGTGGCCGCAGGAGCAGTTCTTC. Its protein product is CAWSVGPGQWPQEQFF.

The chain carries TRBV2 and TRBJ2-7; D unclear. Trimming left V 6 bases short and J 7 bases short, with 13 bases between. The CDR3 has 12 amino acids. Germline CDR1 reads SNHLY; CDR2 reads FYNNEI. In nucleotides, the CDR3 is TGTGCCAGCAGATTCGCCTCGCGGGAGCAGTACTTC. Translation: CASRFASREQYF.

The chain has TRBV29-1 and TRBJ1-5; 7 bases match TRBD1. The CDR3 is 13 residues long. The germline V gene has CDR1 SQVTM and CDR2 ANQGSEA. Trimming took 6 bases from V and 5 from J; bases not matched to a gene: 7. The CDR3 nucleotides read TGCAGCGTCGCGACAGGGCCTGATCAGCCCCAGCATTTT. Amino acid sequence: CSVATGPDQPQHF.

J is TRBJ1-2 and V is TRBV4-2; tentatively, D is TRBD1 (6 bases). V dropped 1 base and J dropped 2 bases, with 11 bases sitting between them. Germline CDR1 is LGHNA and CDR2 is YNFKEQ. The CDR3 runs to 15 residues. CDR3: CASSQAPGVNYGYTF. DNA for the CDR3: TGTGCCAGCAGCCAAGCTCCAGGGGTGAACTATGGCTACACCTTC.

The V and J genes are TRBV7-2 and TRBJ2-7; 11 nucleotides match TRBD1. Germline V gene data show CDR1 as SGHTA and CDR2 as FQGNSA. CDR3 size: 15 residues. J lost 6 bases, V lost 0 bases, and 4 bases had no gene match. This CDR3 is CASSLAPGTGGEQYF. In nucleotides, the CDR3 is TGTGCCAGCAGCTTAGCCCCCGGGACAGGGGGCGAGCAGTACTTC.

The chain is built from TRBV6-1 and TRBJ1-1, with TRBD1 matching over 10 bases. CDR3 length: 13 amino acids. From germline, CDR1 is MNHNS and CDR2 SASEGT. Losses at the gene ends were 4 bases for V and 4 bases for J; bases not matched to a gene: 0. The CDR3 protein is CASSGTGGTEAFF. The CDR3 region has the DNA TGTGCCAGCAGTGGGACAGGGGGCACTGAAGCTTTCTTT.

The rearrangement uses TRBV10-2 and TRBJ1-1; 7 nucleotides align to TRBD1. Germline V gives CDR1 WSHSY, CDR2 SAAADI. The CDR3 is 17 residues long. V dropped 10 bases and J dropped 3; count of bases not matched to a gene: 20. The CDR3 loop reads CATTTRGVIFGDTEAFF. The CDR3 nucleotides read TGCGCCACCACAACCAGGGGGGTAATTTTTGGGGACACTGAAGCTTTCTTT.

V usage is TRBV11-2 and J usage is TRBJ2-2; D is tentatively TRBD1 or TRBD2 (5 bases each). Germline V CDR1 and CDR2: SGHAT, FQNNGV. The CDR3 totals 16 residues. Trimming pared 5 bases from V and 7 bases from J, leaving 20 bases between. The CDR3, as DNA: TGTGCCAGCAGCCCGCCAGGGAGTGAACGTGGCGGGGAGCTGTTTTTT. As protein: CASSPPGSERGGELFF.

The J gene is TRBJ1-3, the V gene TRBV20-1; no firm D call. The germline V gene has CDR1 DFQATT and CDR2 SNEGSKA (reference sequence). This CDR3 is built from 12 residues. V was trimmed by 4 bases and J by 6 bases, leaving 10 bases between them. CDR3 bases: TGCAGTGCTACCACAACAGAAAACACCATATATTTT. Its translation: CSATTTENTIYF.